This is a list of T cell receptor beta chains from one sample in a study of metastatic and nonmetastatic thyroid tumors. TCRdb reprocessed the PCR reads via MiXCR. The table shows roughly 40,000 clones, with about 15% occurring only once. The specimen sequenced was blood. The receptors stem from a female donor with papillary thyroid cancer or a benign thyroid nodule (not recorded which). Some clones in this sample may be carry-over from other donors' samples. Both conserved end residues are part of each CDR3. A D gene is named only where the DNA matches it firmly.

J gene: TRBJ1-5; D gene: NA; V gene: TRBV4-1; CDR3 protein: CASSQGGGGNQPQHF
J gene: TRBJ1-5; D gene: NA; V gene: TRBV12-3/TRBV12-4; CDR3 protein: CASSLVTGAGSNQPQHF
J gene: TRBJ2-1; D gene: TRBD2; V gene: TRBV18; CDR3 protein: CASSPGTSGIWEQFF
J gene: TRBJ2-7; D gene: TRBD2; V gene: TRBV28; CDR3 protein: CASSSRTHGGIYEQYF
J gene: TRBJ1-2; D gene: NA; V gene: TRBV5-4; CDR3 protein: CASSSGRDYGYTF
J gene: TRBJ1-1; D gene: NA; V gene: TRBV9; CDR3 protein: CASSGSRDGGIEAFF
J gene: TRBJ1-5; D gene: TRBD1; V gene: TRBV6-1; CDR3 protein: CASSLQGSGNQPQHF
J gene: NA; D gene: NA; V gene: TRBV11-1; CDR3 protein: CASSDTSTEDPSYEQFF
J gene: TRBJ2-7; D gene: NA; V gene: TRBV5-6; CDR3 protein: CASSYGSVTYEQYF
J gene: TRBJ1-5; D gene: NA; V gene: TRBV5-1; CDR3 protein: CASSLSRGQPQHF
J gene: TRBJ2-7; D gene: NA; V gene: TRBV3-1; CDR3 protein: CASSQDTAATVYEQYF
J gene: TRBJ2-1; D gene: TRBD2; V gene: TRBV20-1; CDR3 protein: CSARDPLAGFYNEQFF
J gene: TRBJ1-2; D gene: NA; V gene: TRBV12-3/TRBV12-4; CDR3 protein: CASSNHPPNYGYTF
J gene: TRBJ1-4; D gene: NA; V gene: TRBV3-1; CDR3 protein: CASSQDWSGTNEKLFF
J gene: TRBJ2-2; D gene: NA; V gene: TRBV7-6; CDR3 protein: CASSLEVTGLNTGELFF
J gene: TRBJ2-7; D gene: TRBD1; V gene: TRBV5-1; CDR3 protein: CASSPAGTGLYEQYF
J gene: TRBJ2-2; D gene: TRBD1; V gene: TRBV11-3; CDR3 protein: CTSGRLTGAYTGELFF
J gene: TRBJ2-3; D gene: NA; V gene: TRBV6-5; CDR3 protein: CASSYLTDRWTDTKYF
J gene: TRBJ2-3; D gene: NA; V gene: TRBV27; CDR3 protein: CASSPLSDTQYF
J gene: TRBJ2-3; D gene: NA; V gene: TRBV5-1; CDR3 protein: CASSFQDTQYF
J gene: TRBJ1-4; D gene: NA; V gene: TRBV30; CDR3 protein: CAWSGVGGWEKLFF
J gene: TRBJ2-7; D gene: NA; V gene: TRBV6-1; CDR3 protein: CASGARVEQYF
J gene: TRBJ2-7; D gene: TRBD1; V gene: TRBV7-2; CDR3 protein: CASSFLGQTYEQYF
J gene: TRBJ2-7; D gene: NA; V gene: TRBV6-1; CDR3 protein: CASTGTWSYEQYF
J gene: TRBJ2-3; D gene: TRBD2; V gene: TRBV4-1; CDR3 protein: CASSQDAGGEGTDTQYF
J gene: TRBJ2-3; D gene: TRBD2; V gene: TRBV27; CDR3 protein: CASSFDPSTGGRTDTQYF
J gene: TRBJ2-7; D gene: NA; V gene: TRBV6-1; CDR3 protein: CASILRCIEQYF
J gene: TRBJ2-1; D gene: TRBD2; V gene: TRBV14; CDR3 protein: CASSQASGTQQFF
J gene: TRBJ2-4; D gene: NA; V gene: TRBV18; CDR3 protein: CASSPTGEGIQYF